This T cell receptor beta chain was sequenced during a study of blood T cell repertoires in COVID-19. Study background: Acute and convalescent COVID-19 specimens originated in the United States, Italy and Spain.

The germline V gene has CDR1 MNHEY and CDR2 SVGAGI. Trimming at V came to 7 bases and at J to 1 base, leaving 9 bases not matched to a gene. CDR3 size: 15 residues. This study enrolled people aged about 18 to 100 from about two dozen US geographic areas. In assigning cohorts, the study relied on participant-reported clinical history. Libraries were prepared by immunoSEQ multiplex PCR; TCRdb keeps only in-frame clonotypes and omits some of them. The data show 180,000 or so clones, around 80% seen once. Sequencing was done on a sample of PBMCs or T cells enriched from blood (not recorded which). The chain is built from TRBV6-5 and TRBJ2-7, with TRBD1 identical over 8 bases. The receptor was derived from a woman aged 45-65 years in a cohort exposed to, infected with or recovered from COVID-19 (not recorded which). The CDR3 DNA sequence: TGTGCCAGCAACGTCGAGACAGGGGAGTCCTACGAGCAGTACTTC. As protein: CASNVETGESYEQYF.